The next 8 T cell receptor beta chains were all read from a single sample in a study of Graves' ophthalmopathy and Graves' hyperthyroidism. Investigators amplified TCR beta CDR3 regions from RNA transcripts. Amplification began with first-round RT-PCR using HTBI primers, then second-round multiplex PCR was performed. Via MiXCR, TCRdb re-called the multiplex PCR reads, giving one row per CDR3 protein. The table has roughly 1.1 million distinct CDR3 sequences, about two fifths seen once. The material sequenced was peripheral blood or thyroid tissue (not recorded which). The receptor source for this set is an adult man with Graves' hyperthyroidism.

This clonotype was seen at least ten times. This chain joins TRBV11-2 and TRBJ2-7; D may be TRBD1 (6 bases). CDR1 and CDR2 (germline): SGHAT, FQNNGV. The CDR3 covers 15 residues. V shed 1 base and J shed 6 bases, with 16 bases lying between them. Written as DNA, the CDR3 is TGTGCCAGCAGCTTAGGTAACAGGGTTCAGGCCGAGCAGTACTTC. Amino acids: CASSLGNRVQAEQYF.

This clonotype has a count of ten or more. The V gene is TRBV7-2, the J gene TRBJ1-5, with 8 bases identical to TRBD1. CDR3 length: 18 amino acids. The germline V gene has CDR1 SGHTA and CDR2 FQGNSA. Trimming at V came to 5 bases and at J to 0 bases, leaving 12 bases not matched to a gene. CDR3 nucleotide sequence: TGTGCCAGCAGCCCAACCGGGACAGGCGAATATAGCAATCAGCCCCAGCATTTT. Its protein product is CASSPTGTGEYSNQPQHF.

The V and J genes are TRBV27 and TRBJ2-7; weak D call: TRBD2 (6 bases). Between the trimmed V and J ends, which lost 6 bases and 13 bases, there was a span of 19 bases. The CDR3 runs 12 residues. Germline assignment: CDR1 MNHEY and CDR2 SMNVEV (reference sequence). CDR3 in DNA: TGTGCCAGCAGGACTCGGGCGGGAATCTATTACTTC. Protein product: CASRTRAGIYYF.

This clonotype came up a few times. The gene calls are TRBV7-8 and TRBJ2-7; 7 bases agree with TRBD1. V lost 3 bases, J lost 3 bases, and 14 bases stayed unmatched. CDR1 and CDR2 (germline): SGHVS, FQNEAQ. CDR3 length equals 17 residues. CDR3 in DNA: TGTGCCAGCAGCTTGTTACGGCGACAGGGATTCCTCTACGAGCAGTACTTC. Translated, it gives CASSLLRRQGFLYEQYF.

This clonotype was found once. This CDR3 is CASSPWGGLAGIGADTQYF. The CDR3 DNA is TGCGCCAGCAGCCCATGGGGGGGACTAGCGGGAATTGGCGCAGATACGCAGTATTTT. This chain links TRBV5-1 with TRBJ2-3, with TRBD2 identical over 13 bases. Germline loops: CDR1 SGHRS, CDR2 YFSETQ. The length of the CDR3 is 19 residues. V shed 4 bases and J 4 bases; nucleotides not matched to a gene: 15.

V usage is TRBV7-2 and J usage is TRBJ1-2; no clear D. Germline CDR1 SGHTA, CDR2 FQGNSA. The CDR3 is 11 residues long. V was cut by 3 bases and J by 8 bases, with 7 bases left in between. As DNA, the CDR3 is TGTGCCAGCAGCTTTAATGAGGGCTACACCTTC. It translates to CASSFNEGYTF.

The rearrangement joins TRBV7-2 to TRBJ2-6; no definite D call. CDR1 is SGHTA, CDR2 FQGNSA, per germline. V lost 5 bases and J 18 bases, leaving 5 bases between the germline ends. The CDR3 is made up of 8 amino acids. CDR3 amino acids: CASSHRTF. The CDR3 DNA reads TGTGCCAGCAGCCACCGGACTTTC.

The gene calls are TRBV7-9 and TRBJ1-1; the D gene is possibly TRBD1 (5 bases). Germline-derived CDR1 and CDR2 are SEHNR and FQNEAQ (reference sequence). Between the trimmed V and J ends, which lost 4 bases and 3 bases, there was a span of 12 bases. This CDR3 has 14 residues. The CDR3 sequence is CASSSQGTHTEAFF. DNA of the CDR3: TGTGCCAGCAGCTCCCAAGGGACCCACACTGAAGCTTTCTTT.